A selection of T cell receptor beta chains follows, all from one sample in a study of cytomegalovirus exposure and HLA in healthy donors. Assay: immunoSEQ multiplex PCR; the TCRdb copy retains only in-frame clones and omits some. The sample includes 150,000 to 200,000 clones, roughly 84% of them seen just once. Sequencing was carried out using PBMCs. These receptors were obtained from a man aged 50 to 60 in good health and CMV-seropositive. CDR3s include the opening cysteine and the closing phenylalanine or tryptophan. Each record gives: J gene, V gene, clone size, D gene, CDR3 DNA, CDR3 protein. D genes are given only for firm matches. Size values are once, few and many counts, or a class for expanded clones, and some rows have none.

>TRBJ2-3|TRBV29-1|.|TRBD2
TGCAGCCTGCTAGCGGGGAGTGCAGATACGCAGTATTTT
CSLLAGSADTQYF
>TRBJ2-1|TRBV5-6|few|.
TGTGCCAGCAGCTCCCAGGGGAATGAGCAGTTCTTC
CASSSQGNEQFF
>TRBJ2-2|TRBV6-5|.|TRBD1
TGTGCCAGCAGTACAGGGGAGAACACCGGGGAGCTGTTTTTT
CASSTGENTGELFF
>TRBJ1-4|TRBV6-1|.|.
TGTGCCAGCAACCTCGGGACAATTAATGAAAAACTGTTTTTT
CASNLGTINEKLFF
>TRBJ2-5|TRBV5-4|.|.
TGTGCCAGCAGCCCGCGGGACCGCTACATATCCGAGACCCAGTACTTC
CASSPRDRYISETQYF
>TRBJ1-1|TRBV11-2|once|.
TGTGCCAGCAGCTCCCTAGATGGCGGGGACACTGAAGCTTTCTTT
CASSSLDGGDTEAFF
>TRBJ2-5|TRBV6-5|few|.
TGTGCCAGCAGTTACTCGAGGGCGGGGCCTAGGGAGACCCAGTACTTC
CASSYSRAGPRETQYF
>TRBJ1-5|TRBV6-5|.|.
TGTGCCAGCAGTTACGAGGGGGTTCAGCCCCAGCATTTT
CASSYEGVQPQHF
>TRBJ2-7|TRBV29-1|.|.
TGCAGCGTCGGGTCCTCGAGCTACGAGCAGTACTTC
CSVGSSSYEQYF
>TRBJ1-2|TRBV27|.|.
TGTGCCAGCAGTTTATCGCTAGGCTATCTTAACTATGGCTACACCTTC
CASSLSLGYLNYGYTF
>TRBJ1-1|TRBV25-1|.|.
TGTGCCAGCAGTGGCCCGATCTCCGGGGGGTGGACTGAAGCTTTCTTT
CASSGPISGGWTEAFF
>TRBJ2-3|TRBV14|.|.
TGTGCCAGCAGCCAAGATGCGACGGGTGCAGATACGCAGTATTTT
CASSQDATGADTQYF
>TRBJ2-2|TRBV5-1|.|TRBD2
TGCGCCAGCAGCCGACTAGCTACGAACACCGGGGAGCTGTTTTTT
CASSRLATNTGELFF
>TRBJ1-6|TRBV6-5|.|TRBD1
TGTGCCAGCAGTTTAACAGGGGCTCTAAATTCACCCCTCCACTTT
CASSLTGALNSPLHF
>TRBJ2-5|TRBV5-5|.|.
TGTGCCAGCAGCACCTCGCCCGCGGCTCAAGAGACCCAGTACTTC
CASSTSPAAQETQYF
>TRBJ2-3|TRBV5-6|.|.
TGTGCCAGCAGCTTCTTTCAGCGGGTTACTAGCACAGATACGCAGTATTTT
CASSFFQRVTSTDTQYF
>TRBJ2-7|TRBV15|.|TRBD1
TGTGCCACCAGCAGCCGGAGGGACAGGGGGGGCTACGAGCAGTACTTC
CATSSRRDRGGYEQYF
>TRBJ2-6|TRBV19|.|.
TGTGCCAGTCAGCGGATCTCTGGGGCCAACGTCCTGACTTTC
CASQRISGANVLTF
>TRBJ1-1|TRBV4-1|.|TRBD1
TGCGCCAGCAGCCAAGATCTTGGGGACAGGGCTTTCTTT
CASSQDLGDRAFF
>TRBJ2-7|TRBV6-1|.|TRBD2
TGTGCCAGCAGTGAATGGGCTAGCGGACCCTACGAGCAGTACTTC
CASSEWASGPYEQYF
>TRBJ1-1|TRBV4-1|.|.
TGCGCCAGCAGCCTCACAGGACGGACTGAAGCTTTCTTT
CASSLTGRTEAFF
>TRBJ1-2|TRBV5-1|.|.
TGCGCCAGCAGCCCGACGGGAGGGGCCTATGGCTACACCTTC
CASSPTGGAYGYTF
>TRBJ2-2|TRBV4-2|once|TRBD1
TGTGCCAGCAGCCACCACAGGGGTCTTACCGGGGAGCTGTTTTTT
CASSHHRGLTGELFF
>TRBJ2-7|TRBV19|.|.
TGTGCCAGTAGCCTGGACGGGATCTACGAGCAGTACTTC
CASSLDGIYEQYF
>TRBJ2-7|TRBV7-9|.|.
TGTGCCAGCAGCCCGGTCTACGAGCAGTACTTC
CASSPVYEQYF
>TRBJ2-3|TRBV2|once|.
TGTGCCAGCAGTCGGGTTGGGGGGAAGGGGACAGATACGCAGTATTTT
CASSRVGGKGTDTQYF
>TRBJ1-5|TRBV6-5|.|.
TGTGCCAGCAGCACTGACAGGTACAATCAGCCCCAGCATTTT
CASSTDRYNQPQHF
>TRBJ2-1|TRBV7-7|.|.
TGTGCTAGCAGCTTTTCGGGATCCTTAATGGATGAGCAGTTCTTC
CASSFSGSLMDEQFF
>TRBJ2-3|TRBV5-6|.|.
TGTGCCAGCAGCTTGAGGGGGTCCGGTGGGGATACGCAGTATTTT
CASSLRGSGGDTQYF